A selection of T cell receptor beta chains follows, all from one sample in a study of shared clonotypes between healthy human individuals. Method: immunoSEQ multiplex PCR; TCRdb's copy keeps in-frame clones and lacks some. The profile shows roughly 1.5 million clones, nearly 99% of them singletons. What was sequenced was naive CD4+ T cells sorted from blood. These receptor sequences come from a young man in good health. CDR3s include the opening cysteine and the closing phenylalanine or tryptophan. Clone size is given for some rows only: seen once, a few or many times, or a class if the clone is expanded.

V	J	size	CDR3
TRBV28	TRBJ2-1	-	CASSSSGRGYNEQFF
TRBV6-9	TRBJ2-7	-	CASTRSATFYEQYF
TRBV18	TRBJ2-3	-	CASSRSSGSWVDTQYF
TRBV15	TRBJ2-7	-	CATSREQGAYEQYF
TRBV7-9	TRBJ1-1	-	CASSLKASTEAFF
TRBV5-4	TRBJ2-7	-	CASQRGSPGSEQYF
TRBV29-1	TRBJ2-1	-	CSVVVKRGYNEQFF
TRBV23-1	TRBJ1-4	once	CASPGEEIRLTNEKLFF
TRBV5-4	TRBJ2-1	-	CASSVNRGSASHYNEQFF
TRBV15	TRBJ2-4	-	CAILHGTSNIQYF
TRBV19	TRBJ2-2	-	CASSRANTGELFF
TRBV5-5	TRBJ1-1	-	CASRGTAWENTEAFF
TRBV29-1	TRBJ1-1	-	CSVVYQGSSNTEAFF
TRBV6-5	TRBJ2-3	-	CASSLGTGNRDTQYF
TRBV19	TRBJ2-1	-	CASSIIRDGQEQFF
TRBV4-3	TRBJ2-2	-	CASSLRTARNTGELFF
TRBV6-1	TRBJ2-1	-	CASRVSYNEQFF
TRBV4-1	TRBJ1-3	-	CASRQTTVGNTIYF
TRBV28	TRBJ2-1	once	CASSPHYEQFF
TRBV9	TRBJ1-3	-	CASSGGDRSSSGNTIYF
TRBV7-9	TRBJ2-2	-	CARAQDNTGELFF
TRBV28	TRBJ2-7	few	CASRERYEQYF
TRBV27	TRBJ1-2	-	CASSLQGQGAYGYTF
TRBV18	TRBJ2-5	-	CASSPLDRQETQYF
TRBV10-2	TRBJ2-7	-	CASSLAGGNEQYF
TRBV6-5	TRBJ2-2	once	CASSYRGFTGELFF
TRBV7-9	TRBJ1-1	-	CASSPTGNTEAFF
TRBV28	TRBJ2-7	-	CAIKRPGGGTYEQYF
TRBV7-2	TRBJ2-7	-	CASSLVVSSYEQYF
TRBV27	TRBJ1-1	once	CASSLRDNTEAFF
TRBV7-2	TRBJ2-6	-	CASSPGPSSGANALTF
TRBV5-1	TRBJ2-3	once	CASSPGLRSADTQYF
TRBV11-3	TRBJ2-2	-	CASSPRTGGENTGELFF
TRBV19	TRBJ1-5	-	CASSPGQGDEHF
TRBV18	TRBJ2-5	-	CASSPGVSQETQYF
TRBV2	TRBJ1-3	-	CASSEDRVVNTIYF
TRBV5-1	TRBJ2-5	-	CASSHGLAGAGRSRETQYF
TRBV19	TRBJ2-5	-	CASSSAQETQYF
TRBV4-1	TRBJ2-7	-	CASSQGGGLAGEQYF
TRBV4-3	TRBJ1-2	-	CASSQDLGPGGYTF
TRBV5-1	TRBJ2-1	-	CASSSLQVSSYNEQFF
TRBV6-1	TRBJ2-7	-	CASRNREVITYEQYF
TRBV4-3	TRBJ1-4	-	CASSPSAGGTNEKLFF
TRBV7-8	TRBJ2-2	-	CASSFSRDHTGELFF
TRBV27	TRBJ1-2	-	CASMDRRSYGYTF